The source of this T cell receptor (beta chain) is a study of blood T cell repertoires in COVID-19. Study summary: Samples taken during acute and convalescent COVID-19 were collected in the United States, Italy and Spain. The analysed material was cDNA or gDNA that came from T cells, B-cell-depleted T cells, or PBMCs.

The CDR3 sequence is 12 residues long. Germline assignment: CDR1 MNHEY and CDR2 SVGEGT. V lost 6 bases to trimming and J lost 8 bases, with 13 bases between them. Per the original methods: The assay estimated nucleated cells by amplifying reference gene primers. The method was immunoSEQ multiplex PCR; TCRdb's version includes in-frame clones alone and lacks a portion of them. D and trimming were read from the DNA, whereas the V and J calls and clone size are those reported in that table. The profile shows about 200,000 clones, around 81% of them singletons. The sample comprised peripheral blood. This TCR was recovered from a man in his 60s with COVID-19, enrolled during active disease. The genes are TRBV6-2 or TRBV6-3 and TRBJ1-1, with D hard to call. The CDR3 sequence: CASSFRVKEAFF. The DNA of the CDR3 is TGTGCCAGCAGCTTCCGAGTAAAGGAAGCTTTCTTT.